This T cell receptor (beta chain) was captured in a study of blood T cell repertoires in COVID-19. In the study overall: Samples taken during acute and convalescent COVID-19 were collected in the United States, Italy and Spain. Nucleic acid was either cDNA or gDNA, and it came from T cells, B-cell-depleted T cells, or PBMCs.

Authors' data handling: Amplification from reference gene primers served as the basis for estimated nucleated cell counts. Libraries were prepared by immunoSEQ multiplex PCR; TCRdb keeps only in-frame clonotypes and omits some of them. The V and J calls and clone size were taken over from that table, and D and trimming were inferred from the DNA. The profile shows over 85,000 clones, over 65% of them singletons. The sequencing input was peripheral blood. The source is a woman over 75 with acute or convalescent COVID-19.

The CDR3 region has the DNA TGTGCCACCAGCAGTTTACAGGGGGGTCAGCCCCAGCATTTT. Amino acid sequence: CATSSLQGGQPQHF. The rearrangement links TRBV15 to TRBJ1-5; TRBD1 matches at 8 bases. Germline V lookup: CDR1 LNHNV, CDR2 YYDKDF (reference sequence). The junction had 4 bases not matched to a gene; V was cut back by 3 bases and J by 6 bases. The CDR3 runs 14 residues.